The 20 T cell receptor beta chains presented below share a single source sample, sequenced in a study of T-cell memory formation after mild COVID-19 (dated by TCRdb to the early 2020s). Library generation was performed with 5' RACE. TCRdb records Illumina NovaSeq 6000 as the sequencer. TCRdb reprocessing: public reads trimmed at Q25 with fastp, clones called with MiXCR, in-frame beta chains kept. Each record represents a unique CDR3 protein, reported with the most common genes and DNA among its rows. The sample has nearly 110,000 distinct CDR3 sequences on record, about an eighth of them singletons. Under 45% of the sample is held by the ten biggest clonotypes. Sequencing used PBMCs or a T cell subset sorted from them (not recorded which). The receptor source for this set is a man aged 18 to 30 who had mild COVID-19 (a few samples of this study predate the infection). The sample titles of this study are shuffled in the database, so cell type and time point are left out; the donor was told from shared clones.

This clonotype was counted a few times. The chain is built from TRBV7-3 and TRBJ2-1, with TRBD2 matching over 10 bases. The trim removed 1 base at V and 0 bases at J, leaving 6 bases unmatched. The germline gives CDR1 SGHTA, CDR2 FQGTGA. This CDR3 has 18 amino acids. Here the CDR3 DNA reads TGTGCCAGCAGCTTAAGTCTAGCGGGAGTCGGCTCCTACAATGAGCAGTTCTTC. Protein product: CASSLSLAGVGSYNEQFF.

This chain connects TRBV6-7 to TRBJ1-1; TRBD1 matches at 7 bases. TRBV6-7 has ORF status, its function being uncertain. Germline trimming cut 6 bases from V and 0 bases from J; bases unmatched to any gene: 13. This CDR3 has 17 amino acids. The CDR3 DNA follows: TGTGCCAGCAGCCCCCCGGGCGACAGGGAACTGAACACTGAAGCTTTCTTT. As protein: CASSPPGDRELNTEAFF.

This clonotype has more than one count but fewer than ten. This chain uses TRBV9 with TRBJ2-3, with 8 positions matching TRBD2. The CDR3 spans 18 residues. V lost 3 bases and J lost 3; bases outside the gene matches: 15. Germline V lookup: CDR1 SGDLS, CDR2 YYNGEE. CDR3 loop: CASSAPGGDYGETDTQYF. The CDR3 DNA is TGTGCCAGCAGCGCCCCGGGAGGGGACTATGGGGAAACAGATACGCAGTATTTT.

This clonotype was counted only a few times. The gene calls are TRBV7-9 and TRBJ2-7; 8 nucleotides match TRBD1. Per the germline V gene, CDR1 is SEHNR and CDR2 is FQNEAQ (reference sequence). CDR3 size: 15 residues. The ends lost 5 bases at V and 1 base at J; junction bases unmatched: 7. CDR3 nucleotide sequence: TGTGCCAGCAGCGACGGACAGGGAATATCCTACGAGCAGTACTTC. Its protein is CASSDGQGISYEQYF.

The genes are TRBV6-6 and TRBJ1-1; no firm D call. CDR3 length: 13 amino acids. Germline V lookup: CDR1 MNHNY, CDR2 SVGAGI (reference sequence). Trimming removed 3 bases at V and 0 bases at J, with 5 bases between. The CDR3 loop reads CASSYVLNTEAFF. For the CDR3, the DNA is TGTGCCAGCAGTTATGTGTTGAACACTGAAGCTTTCTTT.

This clonotype has a count of ten or more. CDR3 loop: CASSLDPNTEAFF. CDR3 nucleotides: TGTGCCAGCAGTTTAGACCCGAACACTGAAGCTTTCTTT. The J gene is TRBJ1-1, the V gene TRBV27, with D hard to call. The CDR3 spans 13 residues. Trimming took 2 bases from V and 1 from J, leaving 5 bases between them. Germline-derived CDR1 and CDR2 are MNHEY and SMNVEV (reference sequence).

This clonotype was detected only a few times. The CDR3 here is CAISTGGGLVDEQFF. CDR3 sequence (DNA): TGTGCCATCAGCACAGGGGGAGGATTGGTGGATGAGCAGTTCTTC. The genes are TRBV10-3 and TRBJ2-1; 8 positions agree with TRBD1. J was trimmed by 8 bases and V by 6 bases; bases with no gene match: 12. The CDR3 sequence is 15 residues long. From germline, CDR1 is ENHRY and CDR2 SYGVKD.

There are a few counts of this clonotype. The chain recombines TRBV12-3 or TRBV12-4 with TRBJ1-5; 8 bases align to TRBD1. V shed 1 base, J shed 11 bases, and the junction held 7 bases outside the gene matches. This CDR3 has 14 residues. The CDR3, as DNA: TGTGCCAGCAGTTTAGTCCAGGGGGCAGGAGCCCAGCATTTT. As protein: CASSLVQGAGAQHF.

A single count supports this clonotype. V and J are TRBV5-5 and TRBJ2-7; TRBD1 matches 8 bases. The germline V gene encodes CDR1 SGHKS and CDR2 YYEKEE (reference sequence). Germline trimming cut 0 bases from V and 3 bases from J; bases unmatched to any gene: 11. The CDR3 has 17 amino acids. CDR3 loop: CASSLGQGSPSYYEQYV. In DNA form, the CDR3 reads TGTGCCAGCAGCTTGGGACAGGGGTCTCCTTCATACTACGAGCAGTACGTC.

This clonotype has only a few counts. This sequence joins TRBV11-2 and TRBJ2-1; a possible D gene is TRBD2 (5 bases). The CDR3 loop spans 13 amino acids. Germline CDR1 SGHAT, CDR2 FQNNGV. With 2 bases removed from V and 6 bases from J, the gap between germline ends came to 8 bases. CDR3: CASSLPTSNEQFF. In DNA form, the CDR3 reads TGTGCCAGCAGCTTACCCACTAGCAATGAGCAGTTCTTC.

The gene calls are TRBV11-3 and TRBJ1-2, with D tentatively TRBD1 (6 bases). Germline values: CDR1 SGHNT, CDR2 YENEEA. The length of the CDR3 is 14 residues. V gave up 5 bases and J gave up 8 bases, with 18 bases separating them. The CDR3 DNA sequence: TGTGCCAGCAGCCCACCCCGGGGGCAGCGCGGCTACACCTTC. Encoded protein: CASSPPRGQRGYTF.

This clonotype has more than one count but fewer than ten. The chain joins TRBV29-1 to TRBJ2-3; TRBD2 is a possible D gene (5 bases). V was pared by 4 bases and J by 0 bases, with 14 bases between. This CDR3 region has 15 residues. Per the germline V gene, CDR1 is SQVTM and CDR2 is ANQGSEA. CDR3 sequence: CSVALAVTSTDTQYF. For the CDR3, the DNA is TGCAGCGTTGCTCTAGCTGTTACTAGCACAGATACGCAGTATTTT.

This chain uses TRBV7-9 with TRBJ2-3; D is undetermined. Germline V gene data show CDR1 as SEHNR and CDR2 as FQNEAQ (reference sequence). With 4 bases removed from V and 0 bases from J, the gap between germline ends came to 17 bases. The CDR3 has 17 residues. CDR3 in amino acids: CASSSSGPKLSTDTQYF. The CDR3 bases are TGTGCCAGCAGCTCCTCCGGGCCGAAACTTAGCACAGATACGCAGTATTTT. Combining the CDR3 with reference TRBV7-9 and TRBJ2-3 gives the whole variable domain DTGVSQNPRHKITKRGQNVTFRCDPISEHNRLYWYRQTLGQGPEFLTYFQNEAQLEKSRLLSDRFSAERPKGSFSTLEIQRTEQGDSAMYLCASSSSGPKLSTDTQYFGPGTRLTVL.

Comments on this clonotype: One junction end does not reproduce the germline sequence, and a read error may be involved. CDR3 amino acids: CGTTGNEQFF. In DNA, the CDR3 is TGTGGGACTACTGGCAATGAGCAGTTCTTC. This chain joins TRBV20-1 and TRBJ2-1; 7 bases align to TRBD2. This CDR3 is 10 amino acids long. From germline, CDR1 is DFQATT and CDR2 SNEGSKA (reference sequence).

This clonotype came up a few times. The chain couples TRBV12-3 or TRBV12-4 to TRBJ2-5; a possible D gene is TRBD2 (6 bases). The V end was cut by 5 bases, the J end by 2 bases, with 12 bases between. This CDR3 has 14 residues. The DNA of the CDR3 is TGTGCCAGCAGTGAGTGGGGGACTCAAGAGACCCAGTACTTC. Protein: CASSEWGTQETQYF.

The genes are TRBV6-2 or TRBV6-3 and TRBJ1-3, with D possibly being TRBD1 (5 bases). This CDR3 region has 15 residues. In germline, CDR1 is MNHEY, CDR2 SVGEGT. V lost 4 bases and J lost 7, with 17 bases in between. The CDR3 DNA follows: TGTGCCAGCAGTTGGGGACCGGCCCTGGATAACACCATATATTTT. Protein: CASSWGPALDNTIYF.

This clonotype was seen many times. This chain uses TRBV6-6 with TRBJ2-3, with no clear D. The V end lost 8 bases, the J end lost 4 bases, and 10 bases lay between the germline ends. Germline loops: CDR1 MNHNY, CDR2 SVGAGI (reference sequence). The CDR3 is 12 residues long. The CDR3 DNA reads TGTGCCAGCCGCCCCGTCGCAGATACGCAGTATTTT. Translating it yields CASRPVADTQYF.

This clonotype showed up many times. The chain employs TRBV2 and TRBJ1-1; 7 bases map to TRBD1. This CDR3 region has 14 residues. Germline V gene lookup returns CDR1 SNHLY and CDR2 FYNNEI. V lost 5 bases, J lost 2 bases, and 5 bases stayed unmatched. CDR3 residues: CASSLRQGNTEAFF. The CDR3 region has the DNA TGTGCCAGCAGTCTCAGACAGGGAAACACTGAAGCTTTCTTT.

This clonotype was counted between two and nine times. This sequence joins TRBV6-6 and TRBJ1-1; D is undetermined. CDR3 length: 13 residues. Trimming stripped 11 bases from V and 0 bases from J, with 13 bases between. In germline, CDR1 is MNHNY, CDR2 SVGAGI (reference sequence). The DNA for the CDR3 is TGTGCCGCCAAACAGAGAATGAACACTGAAGCTTTCTTT. Protein product: CAAKQRMNTEAFF.

This clonotype was counted ten times or more. The genes are TRBV6-5 and TRBJ2-1; possibly TRBD2 for D (5 bases). The CDR3 extends over 14 amino acids. Trimming shortened V by 7 bases and J by 6 bases, and 16 bases separated the two germline ends. CDR1 and CDR2 from the germline V gene are MNHEY and SVGAGI. The CDR3 protein is CASTHGRGRNEQFF. The CDR3, as DNA: TGTGCCAGCACCCATGGGAGAGGTCGCAATGAGCAGTTCTTC.